The next 6 T cell receptor beta chains were all read from a single sample in a study of beta chain features in type 1 diabetes (dated by TCRdb to 2016 to 2019). Receptor amplification or capture employed the immunoSEQ multiplex PCR assay. The High Capacity cDNA Reverse Transcription Kit was used to reverse transcribe all of the isolated RNA, meaning that expressed TCRB transcripts were what got sequenced. TCRdb took this table from immuneACCESS and kept in-frame rearrangements with V and J called. Such tables lack part of the clones; where checked against another copy, unresolved V genes explain under half of the gap, and the rest is unexplained. The sample records about 150,000 clones, around 50% of which are singletons. Of the sample, around 0.45% is held by the ten largest clones. Sequencing input: Tregs from blood. The cell subset or site label, read with the paper, signifies: regulatory CD4+ T cells. Every receptor here comes from a young man in good health.

J is TRBJ1-1 and V is TRBV30; 9 bases agree with TRBD1. This CDR3 has 13 residues. V was clipped by 5 bases and J by 5 bases; unmatched bases: 6. Per the germline V gene, CDR1 is GTSNPN and CDR2 is SVGIG (reference sequence). CDR3 DNA sequence: TGTGCCTGGGCACTACAGGGGGCGACTGAAGCTTTCTTT. Translated: CAWALQGATEAFF.

This clone has just a few counts. V usage is TRBV18 and J usage is TRBJ1-3; weak D call: TRBD1 (6 bases). CDR3 size: 16 residues. Trimming left V 6 bases short and J 0 bases short, with 15 bases between. Germline V CDR1 and CDR2: KGHSH, LQKENI. CDR3 loop: CASSPGADSSGNTIYF. In DNA form, the CDR3 reads TGTGCCAGCTCCCCGGGCGCGGACAGCTCTGGAAACACCATATATTTT.

This clone was seen more than once but under ten times. This chain connects TRBV30 to TRBJ2-7; 13 bases map to TRBD2. The V gene end was trimmed by 4 bases and the J gene end by 6 bases; junction bases not matched to a gene: 9. The CDR3 totals 15 residues. Germline CDR1 reads GTSNPN; CDR2 reads SVGIG (reference sequence). The CDR3 protein is CAWKGTSGVSSEQYF. CDR3 sequence (DNA): TGTGCCTGGAAGGGGACTAGCGGGGTAAGCAGCGAGCAGTACTTC. The full variable domain, rest sourced from reference TRBV30 and TRBJ2-7, is SQTIHQWPATLVQPVGSPLSLECTVEGTSNPNLYWYRQAAGRGLQLLFYSVGIGQISSEVPQNLSASRPQDRQFILSSKKLLLSDSGFYLCAWKGTSGVSSEQYFGPGTRLTVT.

The genes are TRBV6-6 and TRBJ2-7; TRBD1 might be the D (5 bases). CDR1 is MNHNY and CDR2 is SVGAGI in the germline V gene (reference sequence). The CDR3 is 13 residues long. V was clipped by 2 bases and J by 3 bases, with 8 bases between them. The CDR3 reads CASSYPQDYEQYF. In DNA, the CDR3 is TGTGCCAGCAGTTACCCACAGGACTACGAGCAGTACTTC.

V and J are TRBV6-6 and TRBJ1-2; TRBD1 matches 9 bases. Per the germline V gene, CDR1 is MNHNY and CDR2 is SVGAGI (reference sequence). The V gene end was trimmed by 3 bases and the J gene end by 9 bases; junction bases not matched to a gene: 5. CDR3 length equals 13 residues. CDR3 nucleotide sequence: TGTGCCAGCAGTTATACAGGGGGCGCGCGCTACACCTTC. Translating it yields CASSYTGGARYTF.

V gene TRBV6-5 combines with J gene TRBJ2-3; weak D call: TRBD2 (6 bases). CDR1 MNHEY and CDR2 SVGAGI come from the germline V gene. Deletions cut 2 bases from V and 4 bases from J, with 10 bases between. The length of the CDR3 is 14 residues. The CDR3 DNA is TGTGCCAGCAGTTACGGTGGGAGGCCAGATACGCAGTATTTT. It is translated as CASSYGGRPDTQYF.